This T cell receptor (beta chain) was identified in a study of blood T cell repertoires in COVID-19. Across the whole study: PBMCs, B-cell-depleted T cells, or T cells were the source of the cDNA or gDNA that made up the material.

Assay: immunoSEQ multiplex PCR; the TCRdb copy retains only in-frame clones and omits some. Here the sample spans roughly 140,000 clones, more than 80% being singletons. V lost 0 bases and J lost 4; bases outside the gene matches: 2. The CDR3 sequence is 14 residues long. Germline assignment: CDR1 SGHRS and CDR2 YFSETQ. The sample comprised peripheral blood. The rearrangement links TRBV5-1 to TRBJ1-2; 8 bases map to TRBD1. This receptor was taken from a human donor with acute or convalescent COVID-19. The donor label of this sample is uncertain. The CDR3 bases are TGCGCCAGCAGCTTGGGGACAGGGAGCTATGGCTACACCTTC. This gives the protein CASSLGTGSYGYTF. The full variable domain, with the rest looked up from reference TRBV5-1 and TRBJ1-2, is KAGVTQTPRYLIKTRGQQVTLSCSPISGHRSVSWYQQTPGQGLQFLFEYFSETQRNKGNFPGRFSGRQFSNSRSEMNVSTLELGDSALYLCASSLGTGSYGYTFGSGTRLTVV.